This T cell receptor (beta chain) emerged from a study of blood T cell repertoires in COVID-19 (TCRdb year 2020). For the study in its entirety: Samples from collaborators originated in the United States, Italy and Spain and spanned both the acute and convalescent phases of COVID-19. The prospective study material was composed of cDNA or gDNA derived from T cells, B-cell-depleted T cells, or PBMCs. Subjects who had been exposed to COVID-19, were actively infected with it, or had recovered from it provided the deeply sampled blood TCRbeta repertoires that made up the dataset. The repertoires were made available in a free public database intended to serve as a resource for research on the immune response to SARS-CoV-2. Samples came from the ongoing ImmuneRACE study (first 160 participants) plus 1,254 subjects from 6 global collaborators. Sample metadata almost always included a de-identified subject ID, COVID-19 status, age in years and sex. HLA class I and class II types, where available, came from metadata supplied by the sample provider rather than from assay-based typing. Beyond this particular receptor, the publication reports: Clinical and demographic metadata were provided uncurated, with the amount varying by source and participant.

The CDR3 covers 14 residues, taking in both the cysteine and the phenylalanine. Only the CDR3 part of the read is kept: 42 bases, read in frame from the first base. The germline V gene specifies KGHDR as CDR1 and SFDVKD as CDR2. V is shortened by 5 bases, J by 1 base, and the region joining them spans 9 bases. In the prospective study, participants were roughly 18 to 100 years old, resided in about two dozen geographic areas of the United States, and were enrolled through a virtual design. To assign participants to cohorts, the prospective study relied on clinical history that participants themselves reported in a screening survey and a study questionnaire. Recovered participants in ImmuneRACE Cohort 3 were defined by two consecutive negative NP/OP PCR tests, clearance by a healthcare professional, or resolution of symptoms. Each participant in the prospective study had whole blood, serum and a nasopharyngeal or oropharyngeal swab collected by mobile phlebotomists. Participants in the prospective study had the option to provide additional blood draws and questionnaires over a roughly two-month period. Before DNA extraction, blood samples from the prospective study were shipped at room temperature or frozen.

TCRbeta CDR3 regions were amplified from genomic DNA using the immunoSEQ Assay, a bias-controlled multiplex PCR. The authors processed their data as follows. Within the assay, amplification of reference gene primers was used to estimate how many nucleated cells each sample contained. To quantify the absolute abundance of each unique TCRbeta CDR3 rearrangement, sequence reads were collapsed and filtered. Productive Simpson clonality was computed per sample as the square root of Simpson's diversity index over productive rearrangements. In its TCRdb copy, this immuneACCESS table keeps in-frame sequences only and misses some clones. Where compared with another copy, unresolved V genes explain less than half of these, and the others have no known cause. V, J and clone size are those of that table, while D and trimming were read from the DNA. The sample table records some 260,000 clones; just over 90% of these occur just once. The ten biggest clones cover approximately 2% of the sample.

Worth noting for this clone: Its specific antigen is unknown. Within one base of it there is no much larger clone, and no base qualities were kept.

Sequencing was carried out using PBMCs or T cells enriched from blood (not recorded which). The sequence was obtained from a woman under 30 who had recovered from COVID-19. The rearranged segments are TRBV24-1 and TRBJ2-3; the D gene lacks a confident call. The DNA sequence is TGTGCCACCAGTGGCCCCCTAGGCACAGATACGCAGTATTTT. This encodes CATSGPLGTDTQYF.